This T cell receptor beta chain was sequenced in a study of T cell responses to AZD1222 COVID-19 vaccine (dated by TCRdb to the early 2020s). Regarding the complete study: Because spike-specific TCR depth and breadth did not differ between the two schedules, AZD1222 recipients who got a second dose at roughly 4 weeks were pooled with those who got a second dose at roughly 12 weeks. TCR sequencing covered roughly 230 trial participants: 200 to 210 given two doses of AZD1222 and 26 given two doses of MenACWY control vaccine. Trial participants were enrolled by age into subgroups of 18-55, 56-69 and 70-plus years, and around 150, 29 and 61 TCR-sequenced participants, respectively, were included in these subgroups.

The CDR3 regions of human TCRbeta chains were subjected to immunosequencing. From the authors' description of their analysis: TCRs in the repertoires were compared against a reference library of SARS-CoV-2-specific TCRs that had been generated with the MIRA antigen-specificity platform. Breadth was defined as the fraction of unique TCRs that were SARS-CoV-2-associated, and depth was defined as the fraction of total T cells that were SARS-CoV-2-associated. Using the MIRA data, every spike-specific TCR was mapped to the spike region that the TCR reacted to and assigned to either a CD4 or a CD8 class. Log10-transformed breadth and depth values were compared by one-way ANOVA with Sidak's multiple comparisons tests. The table was pulled from immuneACCESS by TCRdb, which kept in-frame rearrangements only. Such tables lose some clones; where checked, under half of the loss comes from unresolved V genes, and the rest has no known cause. The DNA gave D and trimming, while V, J and clone size come from that table. The sample profile shows about 140,000 clones; just over 85% of them were found once. About 3.5% of the sample comes from the top ten.

Per the germline V gene, SGDLS is the CDR1 and YYNGEE is the CDR2. The V end gives up 0 bases and the J end 2 bases, leaving 2 bases in the junction not matched to a gene. Taken from cysteine to phenylalanine, the CDR3 has 14 residues. The read is trimmed to its CDR3 DNA, 42 bases read in frame from base 1. Comments on this clone: There is no known antigen for this receptor. Qualities for individual bases were not recorded, and no much larger clone is one base off.

General study outcomes and caveats: Because no day 14 peak-response samples were available, the repertoires could be characterized only after the peak T cell response. Reportedly, close to half of the unique spike-specific TCRs recognized epitopes lying outside the regions that are mutated in the B.1.351 and B.1.1.7 variants. Participants were mostly white British and included more females than males, and it was suggested by the authors that clonal diversity may have been underestimated. CD4 TCRs associated with the vaccine covered the entire spike protein, and the dominant responses were in regions 160-218 and 743-854. A significant rise in spike-specific TCR breadth and depth was observed after two AZD1222 doses relative to day 0 and relative to MenACWY recipients. Conclusions about previously exposed vaccinees were limited because only six AZD1222 recipients were SARS-CoV-2 seropositive at baseline. The 56-69-year group was small, and its depth increase did not reach significance, likely because of low power.

Explained via the paper, the time point label denotes: baseline before first vaccination. Samples from vaccinated people were obtained from the UK trials COV001 and COV002, which included a single-blind randomized controlled phase 2/3 trial of AZD1222 (ChAdOx1 nCoV-19) in healthy adults. For TCRbeta chain sequencing, PBMC samples from trial participants were taken at day 0 and at day 28 after the second dose. The chain links TRBV9 with TRBJ2-7, with TRBD2 matching 7 junction bases. Material: peripheral blood, obtained on day 0 of AZD1222 vaccination. This receptor was taken from an adult in good health. At the DNA level, the sequence is TGTGCCAGCAGCGTAGCTACTAGCGCCTACGAGCAGTACTTC. The resulting protein is CASSVATSAYEQYF.